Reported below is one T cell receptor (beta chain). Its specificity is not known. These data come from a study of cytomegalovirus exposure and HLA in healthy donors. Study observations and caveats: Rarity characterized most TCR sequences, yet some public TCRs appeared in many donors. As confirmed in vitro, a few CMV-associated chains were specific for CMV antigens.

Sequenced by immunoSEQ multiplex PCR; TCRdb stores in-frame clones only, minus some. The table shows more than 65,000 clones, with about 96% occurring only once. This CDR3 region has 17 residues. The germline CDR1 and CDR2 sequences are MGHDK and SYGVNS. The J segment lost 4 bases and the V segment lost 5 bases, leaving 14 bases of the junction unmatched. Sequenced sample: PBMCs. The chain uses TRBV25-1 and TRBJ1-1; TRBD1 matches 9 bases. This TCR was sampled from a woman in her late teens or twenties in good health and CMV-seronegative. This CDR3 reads CASSPPGQGGKVTEAFF. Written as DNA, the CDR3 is TGTGCCAGCAGTCCCCCGGGACAGGGAGGAAAAGTCACTGAAGCTTTCTTT.